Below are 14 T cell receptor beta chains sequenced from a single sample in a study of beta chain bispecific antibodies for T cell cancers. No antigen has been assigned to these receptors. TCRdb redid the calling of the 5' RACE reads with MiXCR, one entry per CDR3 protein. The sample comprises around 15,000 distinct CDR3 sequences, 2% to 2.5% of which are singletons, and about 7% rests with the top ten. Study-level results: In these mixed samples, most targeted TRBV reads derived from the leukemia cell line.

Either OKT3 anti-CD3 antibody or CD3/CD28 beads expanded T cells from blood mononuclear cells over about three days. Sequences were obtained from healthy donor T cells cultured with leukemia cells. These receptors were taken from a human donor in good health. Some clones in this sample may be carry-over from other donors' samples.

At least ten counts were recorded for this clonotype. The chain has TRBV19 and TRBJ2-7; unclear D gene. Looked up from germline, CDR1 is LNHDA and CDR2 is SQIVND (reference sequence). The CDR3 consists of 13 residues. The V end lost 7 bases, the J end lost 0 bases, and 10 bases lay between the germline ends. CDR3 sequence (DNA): TGTGCCAGTAAGGACGGTAACTCCTACGAGCAGTACTTC. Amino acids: CASKDGNSYEQYF.

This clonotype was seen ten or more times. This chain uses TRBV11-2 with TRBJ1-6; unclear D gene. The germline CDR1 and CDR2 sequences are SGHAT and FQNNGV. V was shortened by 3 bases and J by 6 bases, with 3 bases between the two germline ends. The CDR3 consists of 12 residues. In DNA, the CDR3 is TGTGCCAGCAGCTTCAGTAATTCACCCCTCCACTTT. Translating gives CASSFSNSPLHF.

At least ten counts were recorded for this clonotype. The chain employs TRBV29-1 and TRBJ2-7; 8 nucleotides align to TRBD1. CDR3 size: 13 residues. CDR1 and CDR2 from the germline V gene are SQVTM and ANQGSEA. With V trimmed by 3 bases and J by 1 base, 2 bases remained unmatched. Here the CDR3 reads CSVEDRVSYEQYF. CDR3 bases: TGCAGCGTTGAGGACAGGGTGTCCTACGAGCAGTACTTC.

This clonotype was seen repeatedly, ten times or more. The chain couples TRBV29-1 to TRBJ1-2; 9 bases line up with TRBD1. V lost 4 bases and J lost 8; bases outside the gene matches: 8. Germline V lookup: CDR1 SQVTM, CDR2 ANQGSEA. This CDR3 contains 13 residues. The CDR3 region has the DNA TGCAGCGTTGTGGGGACAGGGAGTATGGGCTACACCTTC. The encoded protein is CSVVGTGSMGYTF.

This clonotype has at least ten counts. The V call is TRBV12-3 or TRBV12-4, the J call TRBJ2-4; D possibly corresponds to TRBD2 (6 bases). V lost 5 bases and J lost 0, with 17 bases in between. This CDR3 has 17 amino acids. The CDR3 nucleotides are TGTGCCAGCAGTGGGCGCGGGGAATCCCTAGCCAAAAACATTCAGTACTTC. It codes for CASSGRGESLAKNIQYF.

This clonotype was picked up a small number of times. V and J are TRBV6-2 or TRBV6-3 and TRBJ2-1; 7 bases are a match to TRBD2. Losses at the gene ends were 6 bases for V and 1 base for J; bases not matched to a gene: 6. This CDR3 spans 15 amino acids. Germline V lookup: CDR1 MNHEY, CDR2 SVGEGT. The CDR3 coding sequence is TGTGCCAGCAGCCGGGGGGTACTATCCTACAATGAGCAGTTCTTC. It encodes CASSRGVLSYNEQFF.

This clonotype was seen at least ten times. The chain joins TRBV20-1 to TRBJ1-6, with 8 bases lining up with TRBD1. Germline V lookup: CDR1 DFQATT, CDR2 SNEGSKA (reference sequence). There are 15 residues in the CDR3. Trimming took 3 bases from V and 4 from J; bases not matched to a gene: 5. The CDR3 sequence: CSARPGGAYNSPLHF. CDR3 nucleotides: TGCAGTGCTAGGCCAGGGGGCGCTTATAATTCACCCCTCCACTTT.

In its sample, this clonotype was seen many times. The CDR3 region has the DNA TGTGCCAGCAGCCACGGTGCCACGACAGGGAGTTACGAGCAGTACTTC. Residues: CASSHGATTGSYEQYF. The rearrangement uses TRBV11-2 and TRBJ2-7; 7 nucleotides line up with TRBD1. The CDR3 extends over 16 amino acids. Germline V gene lookup returns CDR1 SGHAT and CDR2 FQNNGV. The J segment lost 4 bases and the V segment lost 5 bases, leaving 14 bases of the junction unmatched. Full variable domain (missing parts from reference TRBV11-2 and TRBJ2-7): EAGVAQSPRYKIIEKRQSVAFWCNPISGHATLYWYQQILGQGPKLLIQFQNNGVVDDSQLPKDRFSAERLKGVDSTLKIQPAKLEDSAVYLCASSHGATTGSYEQYFGPGTRLTVT.

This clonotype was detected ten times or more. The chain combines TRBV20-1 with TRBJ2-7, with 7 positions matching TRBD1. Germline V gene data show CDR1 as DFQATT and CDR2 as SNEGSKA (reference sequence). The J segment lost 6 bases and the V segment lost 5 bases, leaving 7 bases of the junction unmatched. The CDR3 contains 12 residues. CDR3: CSADRDSTEQYF. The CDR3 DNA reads TGCAGTGCTGACCGGGACAGCACCGAGCAGTACTTC.

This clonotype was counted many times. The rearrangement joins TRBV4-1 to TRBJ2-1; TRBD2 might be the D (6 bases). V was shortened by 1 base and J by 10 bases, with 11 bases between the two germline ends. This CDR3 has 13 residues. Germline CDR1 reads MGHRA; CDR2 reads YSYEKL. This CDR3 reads CASSQVGREEQFF. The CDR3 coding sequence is TGCGCCAGCAGCCAAGTTGGTCGGGAGGAGCAGTTCTTC.

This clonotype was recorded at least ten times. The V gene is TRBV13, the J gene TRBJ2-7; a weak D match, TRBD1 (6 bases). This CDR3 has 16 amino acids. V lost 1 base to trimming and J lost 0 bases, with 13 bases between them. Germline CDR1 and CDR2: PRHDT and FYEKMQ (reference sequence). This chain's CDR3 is CASSLEGAGASYEQYF. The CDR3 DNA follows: TGTGCCAGCAGCTTAGAAGGCGCAGGGGCCTCCTACGAGCAGTACTTC.

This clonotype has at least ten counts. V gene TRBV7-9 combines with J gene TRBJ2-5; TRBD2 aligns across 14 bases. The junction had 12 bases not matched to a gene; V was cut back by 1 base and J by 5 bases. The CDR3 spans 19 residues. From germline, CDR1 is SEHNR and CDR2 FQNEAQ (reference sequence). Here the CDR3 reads CASSLVPGTSGGVRETQYF. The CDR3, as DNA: TGTGCCAGCAGCTTAGTCCCCGGGACTAGCGGGGGTGTCCGGGAGACCCAGTACTTC.

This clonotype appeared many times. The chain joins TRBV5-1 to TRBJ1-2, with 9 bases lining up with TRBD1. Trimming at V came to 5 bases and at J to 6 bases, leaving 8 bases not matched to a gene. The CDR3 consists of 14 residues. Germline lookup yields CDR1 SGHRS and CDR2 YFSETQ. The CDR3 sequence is CASRVQGAQDGYTF. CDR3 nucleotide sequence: TGCGCCAGCAGAGTACAGGGGGCTCAGGATGGCTACACCTTC. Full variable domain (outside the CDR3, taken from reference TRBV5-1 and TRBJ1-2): KAGVTQTPRYLIKTRGQQVTLSCSPISGHRSVSWYQQTPGQGLQFLFEYFSETQRNKGNFPGRFSGRQFSNSRSEMNVSTLELGDSALYLCASRVQGAQDGYTFGSGTRLTVV.

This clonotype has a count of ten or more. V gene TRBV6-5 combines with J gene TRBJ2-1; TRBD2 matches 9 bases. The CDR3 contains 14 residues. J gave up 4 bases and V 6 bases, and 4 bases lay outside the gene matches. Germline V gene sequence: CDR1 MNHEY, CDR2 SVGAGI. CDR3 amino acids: CASSFAGGYNEQFF. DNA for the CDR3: TGTGCCAGCAGCTTCGCGGGGGGGTACAATGAGCAGTTCTTC.